This T cell receptor (beta chain) was obtained from a study of T cells in Graves' hyperthyroidism and ophthalmopathy. Study-level information: Peripheral blood draws took place at initial diagnosis, ahead of any treatment.

Comment on this clonotype: Its specificity is unknown. One end of the junction is discordant with germline, which a read error may explain.

Amplified TCR beta CDR3 regions came from RNA transcripts. An initial round of RT-PCR targeting the TCR CDR3 relied on the HTBI primer set. A single record per CDR3 protein comes from TCRdb applying MiXCR to the multiplex PCR reads. Seen here are around 620,000 distinct CDR3 sequences, more than 13% observed once, and the top ten hold roughly 7.1%. Study results and caveats: Blood shared most expanded thyroid clonotypes above 0.001.

Together with thyroid ultrasound, orbital computed tomography, serum thyroxine and TRAb, clinical symptoms were used for diagnoses. The receptor comes from a woman younger than 30 with Graves' ophthalmopathy. The source material was blood.

The CDR3 DNA is TGTGCCGGCAGCTTCGTAGGGGGACGATGGGAAAAACTGTTTTTT. This translates into CAGSFVGGRWEKLFF. The rearrangement uses TRBV11-3 and TRBJ1-4; tentative D call: TRBD1 (6 bases). The CDR3 is 15 amino acids. Germline V lookup: CDR1 SGHNT, CDR2 YENEEA. Together with reference TRBV11-3 and TRBJ1-4, the CDR3 gives the full variable domain: EAGVVQSPRYKIIEKKQPVAFWCNPISGHNTLYWYLQNLGQGPELLIRYENEEAVDDSQLPKDRFSAERLKGVDSTLKIQPAELGDSAVYLCAGSFVGGRWEKLFFGSGTQLSVL.